Each of the 30 T cell receptor beta chains below was sequenced from the same sample in a study of Ad26.COV2.S vaccination and SARS-CoV-2 variants. The treatment was: around 19 received Ad26.COV2.S at low or high dose, single or two shots; 5 received placebo; per-sample allocation not given. Day 63 after the first injection of vaccine or placebo was the sampling time. Method: immunoSEQ multiplex PCR; TCRdb's copy keeps in-frame clones and lacks some. This sample has some 460,000 clones, with nearly 90% found just once. Sequenced here: peripheral blood, sampled in a trial of Ad26.COV2.S vaccine versus placebo. These receptors were obtained from a person between 18 and 59 years old who received the Ad26.COV2.S COVID-19 vaccine or a placebo.

The rearrangement joins TRBV9 to TRBJ1-2, with D possibly TRBD1 on 5 matching bases. This CDR3 comprises 16 residues. The ends were cut back, 0 bases at V and 5 bases at J, with 17 bases in the middle. Germline CDR1 and CDR2: SGDLS and YYNGEE. The CDR3 here is CASSVDWSGPTYGYTF. The CDR3 DNA is TGTGCCAGCAGCGTAGATTGGTCGGGACCGACTTATGGCTACACCTTC.

This clone was found a few times. V and J are TRBV7-2 and TRBJ1-6; 9 bases align to TRBD1. Germline values: CDR1 SGHTA, CDR2 FQGNSA. The ends lost 0 bases at V and 7 bases at J; junction bases unmatched: 7. The CDR3 is 17 amino acids. CDR3 protein: CASSLAGQGIRNSPLHF. The CDR3 DNA reads as TGTGCCAGCAGCTTAGCGGGACAGGGTATAAGAAATTCACCCCTCCACTTT. Based on the CDR3 plus reference TRBV7-2 and TRBJ1-6, the full variable domain is GAGVSQSPSNKVTEKGKDVELRCDPISGHTALYWYRQSLGQGLEFLIYFQGNSAPDKSGLPSDRFSAERTGGSVSTLTIQRTQQEDSAVYLCASSLAGQGIRNSPLHFGNGTRLTVT.

CDR3 in DNA: TGTGCCAGTAGTATTCCGTTTAGCGGAACCTACAATGAGCAGTTCTTC. The encoded protein is CASSIPFSGTYNEQFF. This chain joins TRBV19 and TRBJ2-1; the D gene is possibly TRBD2 (6 bases). From germline, CDR1 is LNHDA and CDR2 SQIVND (reference sequence). The CDR3 runs 16 residues. The V end lost 3 bases, the J end lost 2 bases, and 14 bases lay between the germline ends.

This clone was counted once. The chain links TRBV30 to TRBJ1-1; D ambiguous. V was clipped by 2 bases and J by 4 bases, with 14 bases between them. This CDR3 is built from 14 residues. The germline CDR1 and CDR2 sequences are GTSNPN and SVGIG (reference sequence). The CDR3 is CAWSRWGLITEAFF. The DNA for the CDR3 is TGTGCCTGGAGTCGATGGGGTCTTATCACTGAAGCTTTCTTT.

The rearrangement links TRBV28 to TRBJ1-5; TRBD1 agrees at 8 bases. CDR1 and CDR2 from the germline V gene are MDHEN and SYDVKM. The length of the CDR3 is 16 residues. J gave up 7 bases and V 4 bases, and 12 bases lay outside the gene matches. In DNA, the CDR3 is TGTGCCAGCAGTTCTCCGGGACAGGCGGGTACACAGCCCCAGCATTTT. Its translation is CASSSPGQAGTQPQHF.

CDR3 sequence (DNA): TGTGCCAGCAGCTTACAGTCGGCTGGAAACACCATATATTTT. It translates to CASSLQSAGNTIYF. V usage is TRBV7-6 and J usage is TRBJ1-3; D not certain. Trimming removed 2 bases at V and 2 bases at J, with 7 bases between. The V gene's germline CDR1 is SGHVS and CDR2 FNYEAQ. The CDR3 loop spans 14 amino acids.

J is TRBJ1-2 and V is TRBV6-4; D may be TRBD1 (6 bases). The ends were cut back, 5 bases at V and 4 bases at J, with 14 bases in the middle. The germline CDR1 and CDR2 sequences are MRHNA and SNTAGT. The CDR3 runs to 14 residues. The CDR3 loop is CASSPSWDIYGYTF. CDR3 bases: TGTGCCAGCAGTCCCAGTTGGGACATCTATGGCTACACCTTC.

The chain is built from TRBV4-1 and TRBJ2-4, with D perhaps TRBD2 (5 bases). The CDR3 sequence is 19 residues long. The germline V and J ends were trimmed by 1 base and 0 bases, with 19 bases remaining between them. The germline gives CDR1 MGHRA, CDR2 YSYEKL. The CDR3 loop reads CASSQVGHDKAGAKNIQYF. The CDR3 bases are TGCGCCAGCAGCCAAGTAGGCCACGACAAGGCGGGAGCCAAAAACATTCAGTACTTC.

V gene TRBV3-1 (or the pseudogene TRBV3-2) combines with J gene TRBJ2-7; 11 nucleotides line up with TRBD2. CDR3 length: 14 amino acids. The J segment lost 3 bases and the V segment lost 3 bases, leaving 1 base of the junction unmatched. Germline V gene sequence: CDR1 LGHDT, CDR2 YNNKEL (reference sequence). CDR3 nucleotides: TGTGCCAGCAGCCAGGGACTAGCGGACTACGAGCAGTACTTC. Translation gives CASSQGLADYEQYF.

The V and J genes are TRBV4-1 and TRBJ2-1; 7 bases are a match to TRBD2. J gave up 5 bases and V 4 bases, and 8 bases lay outside the gene matches. CDR3 length: 15 amino acids. Per germline, CDR1 MGHRA and CDR2 YSYEKL. This chain's CDR3 is CASSPLGLINNEQFF. The CDR3 nucleotides read TGCGCCAGCAGCCCGTTGGGACTAATAAACAATGAGCAGTTCTTC.

CDR3 coding DNA: TGCGCCAGCAGCCAAGACCCGACTTACACCGGGGAGCTGTTTTTT. Encoded protein: CASSQDPTYTGELFF. This chain joins TRBV4-3 and TRBJ2-2; D gene uncertain. Germline loops: CDR1 LGHNA, CDR2 YSLEER. The CDR3 sequence is 15 residues long. Trimming took off 0 bases at V and 3 bases at J, with 8 bases between the two ends.

As regards this clone: Given the absence of the conserved phenylalanine or tryptophan at the CDR3 end, a read error is likely. The DNA is left out, because the CDR3 cannot be placed on it with certainty; the CDR3 is given as TCRdb lists it. The chain recombines TRBV18 with TRBJ1-6; the table's D call of TRBD1 was not tested on the DNA. The CDR3 totals 11 residues, both ends included. CDR1 is KGHSH and CDR2 is LQKENI in the germline V gene. CDR3 loop: CASSPYFNSPG.

The chain employs TRBV6-4 and TRBJ1-2; the D is unclear. The V end was cut by 9 bases, the J end by 2 bases, with 13 bases between. Germline CDR1 and CDR2: MRHNA and SNTAGT. This CDR3 region has 13 residues. CDR3 nucleotide sequence: TGTGCCAGGGTGGGGTCGGTAAACTATGGCTACACCTTC. Its translation: CARVGSVNYGYTF.

The genes are TRBV12-3 or TRBV12-4 and TRBJ1-1; no definite D call. Between the trimmed V and J ends, which lost 1 base and 8 bases, there was a span of 8 bases. The length of the CDR3 is 12 residues. Here the CDR3 reads CASSLGSGEAFF. For the CDR3, the DNA is TGTGCCAGCAGTTTAGGGTCCGGGGAAGCTTTCTTT.

V is TRBV4-1 and J is TRBJ2-1; 12 bases fit TRBD2. V trimming: 0 bases; J trimming: 8 bases; junction bases outside the gene matches: 14. Germline values: CDR1 MGHRA, CDR2 YSYEKL. The CDR3 sequence is 19 residues long. DNA for the CDR3: TGCGCCAGCAGCCAAGATAGTCCTAGCGGGAGGGCCATTTTACATGAGCAGTTCTTC. Translation gives CASSQDSPSGRAILHEQFF.

The DNA for the CDR3 is TGTGCCAGCAGCCAATTTGACCGAGATGGCTACACCTTC. Translating gives CASSQFDRDGYTF. The chain links TRBV14 to TRBJ1-2, with D uncertain. Trimming pared 2 bases from V and 6 bases from J, leaving 10 bases between. CDR3 size: 13 residues. The germline CDR1 and CDR2 sequences are SGHDN and FVKESK.

The rearrangement uses TRBV30 and TRBJ2-7, with a weak D call TRBD2 (6 bases). CDR1 and CDR2 from the germline V gene are GTSNPN and SVGIG (reference sequence). With 3 bases removed from V and 3 bases from J, the gap between germline ends came to 12 bases. There are 13 residues in the CDR3. The CDR3 loop is CAWSIGSFYEQYF. In DNA form, the CDR3 reads TGTGCCTGGAGCATCGGGAGCTTCTACGAGCAGTACTTC. Full variable domain (remainder filled in from reference TRBV30 and TRBJ2-7): SQTIHQWPATLVQPVGSPLSLECTVEGTSNPNLYWYRQAAGRGLQLLFYSVGIGQISSEVPQNLSASRPQDRQFILSSKKLLLSDSGFYLCAWSIGSFYEQYFGPGTRLTVT.

This chain joins TRBV6-5 and TRBJ2-4, with D possibly TRBD2 on 5 matching bases. This CDR3 region has 14 residues. Per germline, CDR1 MNHEY and CDR2 SVGAGI. Trimming took off 9 bases at V and 0 bases at J, with 12 bases between the two ends. As DNA, the CDR3 is TGTGCCAGTAAGCGGACCGAAGCCAAAAACATTCAGTACTTC. Protein product: CASKRTEAKNIQYF.

This chain joins TRBV29-1 and TRBJ1-1, with D perhaps matching TRBD1 (6 bases). This CDR3 comprises 11 residues. Germline CDR1 is SQVTM and CDR2 is ANQGSEA. The V end was cut by 7 bases, the J end by 5 bases, with 11 bases between. DNA for the CDR3: TGCAGCGGGAAGAGGGGGACTGAAGCTTTCTTT. Amino acid sequence: CSGKRGTEAFF.

The rearrangement uses TRBV3-1 (or the pseudogene TRBV3-2) and TRBJ2-1; the match to TRBD2 covers 7 bases. Trimming cost V 1 base and J 6 bases; bases outside gene matches: 6. Germline CDR1 LGHDT, CDR2 YNNKEL (reference sequence). The CDR3 spans 15 residues. CDR3 DNA sequence: TGTGCCAGCAGCCAAGCGTGGGGGGGGATCAATGAGCAGTTCTTC. Its protein is CASSQAWGGINEQFF.

The chain couples TRBV5-1 to TRBJ2-6; D is unresolved. There are 14 residues in the CDR3. Germline CDR1 SGHRS, CDR2 YFSETQ. The germline V and J ends were trimmed by 0 bases and 7 bases, with 8 bases remaining between them. In nucleotides, the CDR3 is TGCGCCAGCAGCTTGGCGGAGTACGCCAACGTCCTGACTTTC. Amino acids: CASSLAEYANVLTF.

CDR3 nucleotide sequence: TGTGCCAGCAGGCGACAGGGGTGGAACACTGAAGCTTTCTTT. Its translation: CASRRQGWNTEAFF. The chain carries TRBV27 and TRBJ1-1; 8 bases match TRBD1. Germline CDR1 reads MNHEY; CDR2 reads SMNVEV (reference sequence). V dropped 6 bases and J dropped 1; count of bases not matched to a gene: 4. This CDR3 is 14 amino acids long.

The rearrangement links TRBV7-9 to TRBJ1-2; D call uncertain. V was cut by 5 bases and J by 6 bases, with 16 bases left in between. Germline CDR1 and CDR2: SEHNR and FQNEAQ (reference sequence). The length of the CDR3 is 14 residues. This CDR3 reads CASSTPNTANGYTF. The DNA of the CDR3 is TGTGCCAGCAGCACCCCGAACACGGCGAATGGCTACACCTTC.

V is TRBV4-1 and J is TRBJ1-5, with 10 nucleotides matching TRBD1. Germline CDR1 and CDR2: MGHRA and YSYEKL. CDR3 length equals 16 residues. J was trimmed by 6 bases and V by 0 bases; bases with no gene match: 5. CDR3 region: CASSQDAGTGAQPQHF. DNA for the CDR3: TGCGCCAGCAGCCAAGATGCAGGGACAGGGGCTCAGCCCCAGCATTTT.

This clone was counted a few times. V and J are TRBV2 and TRBJ1-2; no definite D call. CDR3 length: 13 residues. Germline CDR1 and CDR2: SNHLY and FYNNEI. V was trimmed by 7 bases and J by 7 bases, leaving 16 bases between them. The CDR3 bases are TGTGCCAGCACCACCCCAAACCCAGGTGGCTACACCTTC. Protein sequence: CASTTPNPGGYTF.

The genes are TRBV4-1 and TRBJ1-4; D unresolved. CDR3 length: 15 amino acids. The germline V and J ends were trimmed by 1 base and 6 bases, with 12 bases remaining between them. In germline, CDR1 is MGHRA, CDR2 YSYEKL. This CDR3 is CASSQGNGPDEKLFF. Written as DNA, the CDR3 is TGCGCCAGCAGCCAAGGGAACGGACCCGATGAAAAACTGTTTTTT.

This clone was counted a few times. The genes are TRBV5-1 and TRBJ1-6, with TRBD1 as a possible D gene (6 bases). V lost 8 bases and J 3 bases, leaving 12 bases between the germline ends. Looked up from germline, CDR1 is SGHRS and CDR2 is YFSETQ. The length of the CDR3 is 14 residues. CDR3 DNA: TGCGCCAGTAGGGGGGAGCACTATAATTCACCCCTCCACTTT. Translation: CASRGEHYNSPLHF.

This chain uses TRBV24-1 with TRBJ1-1; D is ambiguous. Germline V gene data show CDR1 as KGHDR and CDR2 as SFDVKD. The CDR3 has 16 residues. Trimming pared 5 bases from V and 0 bases from J, leaving 15 bases between. DNA of the CDR3: TGTGCCACCAGTGTAGGGCCGATACGCATGAACACTGAAGCTTTCTTT. Amino acids: CATSVGPIRMNTEAFF.

This chain uses TRBV19 with TRBJ2-4; 9 bases are shared with TRBD2. The CDR3 has 13 amino acids. With 5 bases clipped from V and 10 bases from J, the junction kept 6 bases outside the gene matches. Germline lookup yields CDR1 LNHDA and CDR2 SQIVND (reference sequence). CDR3 residues: CASSGTSRRIQYF. CDR3 nucleotides: TGTGCCAGTAGTGGGACTAGCCGGAGGATTCAGTACTTC. Full variable domain (missing parts from reference TRBV19 and TRBJ2-4): DGGITQSPKYLFRKEGQNVTLSCEQNLNHDAMYWYRQDPGQGLRLIYYSQIVNDFQKGDIAEGYSVSREKKESFPLTVTSAQKNPTAFYLCASSGTSRRIQYFGAGTRLSVL.

The CDR3 bases are TGTGCCAGCAGTTTAAGGGAGAGCTCCTACAATGAGCAGTTCTTC. As protein: CASSLRESSYNEQFF. The chain employs TRBV27 and TRBJ2-1; TRBD2 is a possible D gene (5 bases). The CDR3 covers 15 residues. V was trimmed by 2 bases and J by 0 bases, leaving 8 bases between them. Per the germline V gene, CDR1 is MNHEY and CDR2 is SMNVEV (reference sequence).